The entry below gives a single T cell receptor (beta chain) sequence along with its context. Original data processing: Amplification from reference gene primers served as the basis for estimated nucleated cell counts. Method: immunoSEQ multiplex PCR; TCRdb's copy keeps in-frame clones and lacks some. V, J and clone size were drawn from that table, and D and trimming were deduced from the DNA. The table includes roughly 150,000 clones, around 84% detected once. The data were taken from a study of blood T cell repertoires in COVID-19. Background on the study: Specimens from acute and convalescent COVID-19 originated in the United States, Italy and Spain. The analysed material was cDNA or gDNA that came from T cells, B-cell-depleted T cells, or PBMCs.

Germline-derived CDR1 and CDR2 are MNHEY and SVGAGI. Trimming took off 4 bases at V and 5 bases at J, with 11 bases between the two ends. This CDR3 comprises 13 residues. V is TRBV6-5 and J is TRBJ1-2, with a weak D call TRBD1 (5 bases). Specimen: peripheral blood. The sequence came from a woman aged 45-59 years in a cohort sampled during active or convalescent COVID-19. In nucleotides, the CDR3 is TGTGCCAGCAGTTCCGAGGGACTATATGGCTACACCTTC. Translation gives CASSSEGLYGYTF.